One and the same sample provided the 26 T cell receptor beta chains below, sequenced in a study of shared clonotypes between healthy human individuals. The data were produced by immunoSEQ multiplex PCR, yet TCRdb's version contains in-frame clones alone and is incomplete. This sample has about 1.5 million clones; nearly 99% occur once, and the top ten carry roughly 0.45%. Sequencing used naive CD4+ T cells sorted from blood. Sample subset: CD45RA+ positively selected. Receptors originate from a man aged 25 to 40 in good health.

V and J are TRBV9 and TRBJ2-7; D is tentatively TRBD1 or TRBD2 (5 bases each). Trimming pared 4 bases from V and 6 bases from J, leaving 20 bases between. Germline V gene sequence: CDR1 SGDLS, CDR2 YYNGEE. The CDR3 is made up of 15 amino acids. The CDR3 region has the DNA TGTGCCAGCAGCCCCCCGAGGGGATACCCTCCCGAGCAGTACTTC. Its protein product is CASSPPRGYPPEQYF.

The V gene is TRBV30, the J gene TRBJ2-3; either TRBD1 or TRBD2 may supply D (5 bases each). The V gene's germline CDR1 is GTSNPN and CDR2 SVGIG (reference sequence). The V end was cut by 5 bases, the J end by 5 bases, with 20 bases between. The CDR3 is 15 residues long. CDR3 sequence (DNA): TGTGCCTGGGGGTTGGGGGAGCGGCTTAGAGATACGCAGTATTTT. Encoded protein: CAWGLGERLRDTQYF.

V and J are TRBV9 and TRBJ2-7; D possibly corresponds to TRBD2 (5 bases). Germline V gene data show CDR1 as SGDLS and CDR2 as YYNGEE. Trimming stripped 8 bases from V and 4 bases from J, with 13 bases between. The CDR3 has 12 amino acids. DNA of the CDR3: TGTGCCAGAGGAGCGGAAAGTTACGAGCAGTACTTC. It codes for CARGAESYEQYF.

The gene calls are TRBV5-1 and TRBJ1-1; D not resolved. This CDR3 spans 14 amino acids. Germline V lookup: CDR1 SGHRS, CDR2 YFSETQ. Trimming pared 4 bases from V and 4 bases from J, leaving 14 bases between. This chain's CDR3 is CASSTWGSFTEAFF. The CDR3 DNA reads TGCGCCAGCAGCACATGGGGTAGCTTCACTGAAGCTTTCTTT.

The chain links TRBV9 to TRBJ2-7, with D maybe TRBD2 (5 bases). Germline V CDR1 and CDR2: SGDLS, YYNGEE. This CDR3 is 14 amino acids long. Deletions cut 3 bases from V and 6 bases from J, with 16 bases between. Written as DNA, the CDR3 is TGTGCCAGCAGCGCCCCCCACGGACTGGGCGAGCAGTACTTC. Encoded protein: CASSAPHGLGEQYF.

This rearrangement joins TRBV19 to TRBJ2-7, with a possible D match to TRBD2 (6 bases). The CDR3 totals 17 residues. The V and J ends lost 0 bases and 5 bases respectively, with 20 bases between them. CDR1 and CDR2 (germline): LNHDA, SQIVND (reference sequence). The DNA of the CDR3 is TGTGCCAGTAGTATAGATCAGGGACTGGCAGGCGTCCACGAGCAGTACTTC. It encodes CASSIDQGLAGVHEQYF.

The chain links TRBV19 to TRBJ2-2; 7 nucleotides align to TRBD1. The CDR3 length is 15 residues. CDR1 is LNHDA and CDR2 is SQIVND in the germline V gene (reference sequence). V was clipped by 3 bases and J by 5 bases; unmatched bases: 6. The CDR3 coding sequence is TGTGCCAGTAGTATGAACAGGGGTTTTACCGGGGAGCTGTTTTTT. This encodes CASSMNRGFTGELFF.

This clone was seen a single time. V is TRBV5-1 and J is TRBJ2-7; 9 nucleotides match TRBD1. The CDR3 has 13 residues. The V segment lost 4 bases and the J segment 6 bases; nucleotides outside the gene matches: 5. Germline V gives CDR1 SGHRS, CDR2 YFSETQ. DNA of the CDR3: TGCGCCAGCAGCGATCGACAGGGGGGCGAGCAGTACTTC. This encodes CASSDRQGGEQYF.

V is TRBV18 and J is TRBJ1-5; a possible D gene is TRBD1 (6 bases). CDR3 length equals 15 residues. Trimming removed 6 bases at V and 7 bases at J, with 19 bases between. Germline lookup yields CDR1 KGHSH and CDR2 LQKENI. Written as DNA, the CDR3 is TGTGCCAGCTCCCGAAACGGGGGCGCGGGACAGCCCCAGCATTTT. Amino acid sequence: CASSRNGGAGQPQHF.

Concerning this clone: The sample has other DNA sequences that encode this CDR3 too. The V gene is TRBV18, the J gene TRBJ1-1, with D possibly TRBD1 on 5 matching bases. The CDR3 consists of 14 residues. Trimming pared 3 bases from V and 3 bases from J, leaving 11 bases between. Germline CDR1 reads KGHSH; CDR2 reads LQKENI. Here the CDR3 reads CASSPPSRDTEAFF. The CDR3 DNA reads TGTGCCAGCTCACCTCCGTCCAGGGACACTGAAGCTTTCTTT.

The chain has TRBV28 and TRBJ1-5, with 10 bases fitting TRBD1. The CDR3 sequence is 21 residues long. The V gene end was trimmed by 2 bases and the J gene end by 1 base; junction bases not matched to a gene: 17. Germline V gives CDR1 MDHEN, CDR2 SYDVKM. CDR3 DNA: TGTGCCAGCAGTTTACGCCTTCAGGGACAGGGGTATATTTTAAGCAATCAGCCCCAGCATTTT. This translates into CASSLRLQGQGYILSNQPQHF.

The gene calls are TRBV13 and TRBJ2-3; D may be TRBD2 (5 bases). Per germline, CDR1 PRHDT and CDR2 FYEKMQ (reference sequence). Trimming stripped 7 bases from V and 7 bases from J, with 21 bases between. This CDR3 spans 15 amino acids. The CDR3 reads CASNPLTREAYTQYF. For the CDR3, the DNA is TGTGCCAGCAACCCGCTAACTAGGGAAGCTTATACGCAGTATTTT.

The V call is TRBV4-1, the J call TRBJ2-1; the match to TRBD1 covers 8 bases. V was clipped by 5 bases and J by 1 base; unmatched bases: 7. The CDR3 has 16 residues. Germline V gene data show CDR1 as MGHRA and CDR2 as YSYEKL. This CDR3 reads CASSKIQGGSYNEQFF. In nucleotides, the CDR3 is TGCGCCAGCAGCAAGATACAGGGGGGATCCTACAATGAGCAGTTCTTC.

In regard to this clone: In this CDR3 the conserved last residue, phenylalanine or tryptophan, is missing, so a read error is likely. The chain recombines TRBV7-9 with TRBJ2-7; tentative D call: TRBD2 (6 bases). Looked up from germline, CDR1 is SEHNR and CDR2 is FQNEAQ (reference sequence). The CDR3 runs 15 residues. Trimming took 6 bases from V and 2 from J, leaving 17 bases between them. DNA for the CDR3: TGTGCCAGCAGTCTTGAGGGACTTTTCACCTACGAGCAGTACCTC. Its translation: CASSLEGLFTYEQYL.

This rearrangement joins TRBV6-5 to TRBJ2-7; 8 nucleotides agree with TRBD1. The CDR3 covers 14 residues. Germline CDR1 MNHEY, CDR2 SVGAGI. V was pared by 2 bases and J by 5 bases, with 5 bases of the junction left unmatched. DNA for the CDR3: TGTGCCAGCAGTTACGTTCAGGGGGCGGACGAGCAGTACTTC. The encoded protein is CASSYVQGADEQYF.

The chain joins TRBV29-1 to TRBJ2-7, with 9 bases aligning to TRBD1. The CDR3 sequence is 15 residues long. Germline CDR1 and CDR2: SQVTM and ANQGSEA. With 2 bases clipped from V and 2 bases from J, the junction kept 7 bases outside the gene matches. CDR3 nucleotides: TGCAGCGTTGAACAAGGGACAGGGATAACCTACGAGCAGTACTTC. This translates into CSVEQGTGITYEQYF.

This clone showed up just once. V gene TRBV7-9 combines with J gene TRBJ2-1, with 8 nucleotides matching TRBD2. CDR3 size: 14 residues. Per germline, CDR1 SEHNR and CDR2 FQNEAQ (reference sequence). V shed 10 bases, J shed 3 bases, and the junction held 8 bases outside the gene matches. CDR3 loop: CATSLAAIYNEQFF. The CDR3 nucleotides read TGTGCCACTTCACTAGCGGCAATCTACAATGAGCAGTTCTTC.

The CDR3 DNA follows: TGTGCCAGCTCACCACGATCAGCGGGAGTTCCAAATACGCAGTATTTT. Protein sequence: CASSPRSAGVPNTQYF. V and J are TRBV18 and TRBJ2-3; TRBD2 aligns across 8 bases. The junction had 10 bases not matched to a gene; V was cut back by 1 base and J by 7 bases. Per the germline V gene, CDR1 is KGHSH and CDR2 is LQKENI. The CDR3 has 16 amino acids.

The gene calls are TRBV28 and TRBJ2-3, with 8 bases identical to TRBD1. J gave up 6 bases and V 7 bases, and 6 bases lay outside the gene matches. Germline V lookup: CDR1 MDHEN, CDR2 SYDVKM. The CDR3 has 13 amino acids. CDR3 bases: TGTGCCAGCAAAGGACAGGGTGTGGATACGCAGTATTTT. Residues: CASKGQGVDTQYF. The whole variable domain, filled in from reference TRBV28 and TRBJ2-3, reads DVKVTQSSRYLVKRTGEKVFLECVQDMDHENMFWYRQDPGLGLRLIYFSYDVKMKEKGDIPEGYSVSREKKERFSLILESASTNQTSMYLCASKGQGVDTQYFGPGTRLTVL.

V gene TRBV9 combines with J gene TRBJ2-7, with 7 bases matching TRBD2. V shed 4 bases and J 0 bases; nucleotides not matched to a gene: 4. Germline CDR1 and CDR2: SGDLS and YYNGEE. This CDR3 has 14 amino acids. The CDR3 DNA sequence: TGTGCCAGCAGCCTCGGGGGGAGCTCCTACGAGCAGTACTTC. Protein product: CASSLGGSSYEQYF.

The chain is built from TRBV11-2 and TRBJ2-5; the match to TRBD2 covers 11 bases. The V gene's germline CDR1 is SGHAT and CDR2 FQNNGV. The CDR3 spans 17 residues. With V trimmed by 1 base and J by 7 bases, 11 bases remained unmatched. The CDR3 sequence: CASSLVGTSGSSGTQYF. In DNA form, the CDR3 reads TGTGCCAGCAGCTTAGTCGGGACTAGCGGTAGCTCGGGGACCCAGTACTTC.

The J gene is TRBJ2-1, the V gene TRBV28; D remains unclear. V gave up 5 bases and J gave up 6 bases, with 14 bases separating them. The CDR3 consists of 14 residues. Germline V gives CDR1 MDHEN, CDR2 SYDVKM. As DNA, the CDR3 is TGTGCCAGCAGTGAGCTCTCCCCAGGCAATGAGCAGTTCTTC. Its translation is CASSELSPGNEQFF.

CDR3 amino acids: CASRGTGTRRYGYTF. CDR3 sequence (DNA): TGTGCCAGCAGGGGCACAGGAACCAGGCGCTATGGCTACACCTTC. The gene calls are TRBV28 and TRBJ1-2; D is possibly TRBD1 (5 bases). The CDR3 length is 15 residues. Trimming shortened V by 6 bases and J by 4 bases, and 18 bases separated the two germline ends. Germline assignment: CDR1 MDHEN and CDR2 SYDVKM.

The chain is built from TRBV28 and TRBJ1-1, with 7 bases aligning to TRBD1. Germline CDR1 is MDHEN and CDR2 is SYDVKM. The junction had 6 bases not matched to a gene; V was cut back by 5 bases and J by 0 bases. CDR3 size: 15 residues. The CDR3 nucleotides read TGTGCCAGCAGTCCGGGGGACAGAATGAACACTGAAGCTTTCTTT. Its translation is CASSPGDRMNTEAFF. Combining the CDR3 with reference TRBV28 and TRBJ1-1 gives the whole variable domain DVKVTQSSRYLVKRTGEKVFLECVQDMDHENMFWYRQDPGLGLRLIYFSYDVKMKEKGDIPEGYSVSREKKERFSLILESASTNQTSMYLCASSPGDRMNTEAFFGQGTRLTVV.

This clone was seen a single time. Other nucleotide sequences in the sample specify the same CDR3. The J gene is TRBJ2-5, the V gene TRBV7-9; TRBD1 matches 7 bases. This CDR3 is built from 13 residues. Germline values: CDR1 SEHNR, CDR2 FQNEAQ (reference sequence). V dropped 8 bases and J dropped 0; count of bases not matched to a gene: 3. The CDR3 here is CASSGQNQETQYF. In nucleotides, the CDR3 is TGTGCCAGCTCGGGACAGAACCAAGAGACCCAGTACTTC.

The chain recombines TRBV25-1 with TRBJ1-2; the D gene is possibly TRBD1 (5 bases). CDR1 is MGHDK, CDR2 SYGVNS, per germline. Trimming removed 3 bases at V and 4 bases at J, with 15 bases between. The CDR3 extends over 15 amino acids. CDR3 nucleotides: TGTGCCAGCAGTGAGCGGGGGGGACGGCCCTATGGCTACACCTTC. Amino acid sequence: CASSERGGRPYGYTF.